This entry lists 21 T cell receptor beta chains sequenced from one sample in a study of blood T cell repertoires in COVID-19. Produced via immunoSEQ multiplex PCR; TCRdb's table is partial and in-frame only. The table records about 140,000 clones, roughly 85% of them present only once. Sequencing input: PBMCs or T cells enriched from blood (not recorded which). The receptors here all came from a woman between 45 and 65 years old who had recovered from COVID-19.

The CDR3 region is CASSLGTGTNSPLHF. The CDR3 DNA is TGTGCCAGCAGCTTGGGGACAGGGACGAATTCACCCCTCCACTTT. The J gene is TRBJ1-6, the V gene TRBV5-4; 8 bases map to TRBD1. The CDR3 is 15 residues long. The trim removed 0 bases at V and 7 bases at J, leaving 3 bases unmatched. The V gene's germline CDR1 is SGHNT and CDR2 YYREEE (reference sequence).

The rearrangement links TRBV7-6 to TRBJ1-3; 9 nucleotides agree with TRBD1. CDR1 and CDR2 (germline): SGHVS, FNYEAQ. The CDR3 contains 16 residues. Trimming at V came to 4 bases and at J to 0 bases, leaving 4 bases not matched to a gene. The CDR3 protein is CASSSRQGVSGNTIYF. The CDR3 nucleotides are TGTGCCAGCAGCTCAAGACAGGGGGTCTCTGGAAACACCATATATTTT.

The genes are TRBV12-1 and TRBJ1-4; whether TRBD1, the table's D call, matches the DNA was not checked. TRBV12-1 represents a pseudogene. CDR3 length: 14 residues. The CDR3 bases are TGTGCCAGCAGCATCAGGGGATTGGATGAAAAACTGTTTTTT. It is translated as CASSIRGLDEKLFF.

The chain joins TRBV29-1 to TRBJ2-3; 7 positions match TRBD2. The CDR3 spans 14 residues. Germline CDR1 is SQVTM and CDR2 is ANQGSEA. Trimming at V came to 6 bases and at J to 4 bases, leaving 10 bases not matched to a gene. CDR3 in DNA: TGCAGCGTGGATGGGACTATAGCATCAGATACGCAGTATTTT. Its translation: CSVDGTIASDTQYF.

The chain couples TRBV7-9 to TRBJ2-7; 7 bases map to TRBD1. V gave up 6 bases and J gave up 0 bases; unmatched junction bases: 5. This CDR3 contains 14 residues. CDR1 and CDR2 from the germline V gene are SEHNR and FQNEAQ (reference sequence). Written as DNA, the CDR3 is TGTGCCAGCAGACAGACAGGGAGCTCCTACGAGCAGTACTTC. It specifies CASRQTGSSYEQYF.

A single count supports this clone. The chain recombines TRBV11-3 with TRBJ2-5; 13 positions agree with TRBD2. The CDR3 has 15 residues. Per the germline V gene, CDR1 is SGHNT and CDR2 is YENEEA. The ends lost 5 bases at V and 7 bases at J; junction bases unmatched: 7. The CDR3 loop reads CASSTGTSGATTQYF. DNA for the CDR3: TGTGCCAGCAGCACCGGGACTAGCGGGGCCACGACCCAGTACTTC. Filled out from reference TRBV11-3 and TRBJ2-5, the complete variable domain reads EAGVVQSPRYKIIEKKQPVAFWCNPISGHNTLYWYLQNLGQGPELLIRYENEEAVDDSQLPKDRFSAERLKGVDSTLKIQPAELGDSAVYLCASSTGTSGATTQYFGPGTRLLVL.

The chain employs TRBV6-5 and TRBJ1-1; tentatively, D is TRBD1 (6 bases). This CDR3 comprises 14 residues. Per germline, CDR1 MNHEY and CDR2 SVGAGI. V lost 7 bases, J lost 1 base, and 13 bases lay in between. The chain's CDR3 is CASKKQGWNTEAFF. In DNA, the CDR3 is TGTGCCAGCAAGAAACAGGGCTGGAACACTGAAGCTTTCTTT.

CDR3 in amino acids: CASSLGGRGATDTQYF. The DNA of the CDR3 is TGTGCCAGCAGCTTAGGCGGGAGGGGGGCCACAGATACGCAGTATTTT. V gene TRBV7-6 combines with J gene TRBJ2-3, with TRBD2 identical over 9 bases. The germline V gene has CDR1 SGHVS and CDR2 FNYEAQ. The V segment lost 1 base and the J segment 2 bases; nucleotides outside the gene matches: 4. The CDR3 is 16 residues long.

The chain has TRBV3-1 (or the pseudogene TRBV3-2) and TRBJ2-5; 8 bases line up with TRBD2. CDR1 is LGHDT, CDR2 YNNKEL, per germline (reference sequence). The CDR3 spans 17 residues. J was trimmed by 5 bases and V by 0 bases; bases with no gene match: 11. CDR3 in amino acids: CASSQDLAGGGSETQYF. The DNA for the CDR3 is TGTGCCAGCAGCCAAGATCTGGCGGGAGGAGGCTCGGAGACCCAGTACTTC.

The chain couples TRBV9 to TRBJ2-7; 7 nucleotides agree with TRBD1. The germline V gene encodes CDR1 SGDLS and CDR2 YYNGEE. This CDR3 is 14 amino acids long. The junction had 5 bases not matched to a gene; V was cut back by 3 bases and J by 2 bases. CDR3 sequence (DNA): TGTGCCAGCAGCGAGGGACAGAAACCCTACGAGCAGTACTTC. It translates to CASSEGQKPYEQYF.

As for this clone: Different DNA sequences within this sample yield the same CDR3. The chain carries TRBV7-3 and TRBJ1-2, with 9 bases that match TRBD1. The CDR3 extends over 13 amino acids. V shed 5 bases and J 4 bases; nucleotides not matched to a gene: 2. Germline assignment: CDR1 SGHTA and CDR2 FQGTGA. CDR3 bases: TGTGCCAGCAGCCAGACAGGGGGCTATGGCTACACCTTC. Its translation: CASSQTGGYGYTF.

This chain joins TRBV7-3 and TRBJ1-2; 9 bases match TRBD1. Germline V gene data show CDR1 as SGHTA and CDR2 as FQGTGA. This CDR3 contains 13 residues. Trimming cost V 3 bases and J 4 bases; bases outside gene matches: 0. CDR3 bases: TGTGCCAGCAGCTTGGGACAGGGCTATGGCTACACCTTC. It yields the protein CASSLGQGYGYTF. The whole variable domain, filled in from reference TRBV7-3 and TRBJ1-2, reads GAGVSQTPSNKVTEKGKYVELRCDPISGHTALYWYRQSLGQGPEFLIYFQGTGAADDSGLPNDRFFAVRPEGSVSTLKIQRTERGDSAVYLCASSLGQGYGYTFGSGTRLTVV.

This clone has more than one count but fewer than ten. The rearrangement joins TRBV19 to TRBJ2-4; D gene uncertain. This CDR3 is built from 16 residues. V lost 5 bases and J lost 0, with 14 bases in between. CDR1 LNHDA and CDR2 SQIVND come from the germline V gene (reference sequence). Here the CDR3 reads CASSDLLTPAKNIQYF. The CDR3 DNA sequence: TGTGCCAGTAGTGATCTGCTGACACCAGCCAAAAACATTCAGTACTTC.

The CDR3 loop is CASTAQGLETQYF. The CDR3 region has the DNA TGTGCCAGCACCGCCCAGGGGCTGGAGACCCAGTACTTC. This chain uses TRBV2 with TRBJ2-5; a possible D gene is TRBD1 (6 bases). From germline, CDR1 is SNHLY and CDR2 FYNNEI. The V gene lost 7 bases and the J gene lost 5 bases, with 14 bases spanning the gap. The CDR3 has 13 amino acids. Together with reference TRBV2 and TRBJ2-5, the CDR3 gives the full variable domain: EPEVTQTPSHQVTQMGQEVILRCVPISNHLYFYWYRQILGQKVEFLVSFYNNEISEKSEIFDDQFSVERPDGSNFTLKIRSTKLEDSAMYFCASTAQGLETQYFGPGTRLLVL.

The chain joins TRBV29-1 to TRBJ1-2, with D possibly TRBD1 on 5 matching bases. V dropped 0 bases and J dropped 3 bases, with 29 bases sitting between them. From germline, CDR1 is SQVTM and CDR2 ANQGSEA. The CDR3 length is 20 residues. CDR3 sequence reads: CSVEDLITDSGNWVDYGYTF. The CDR3 bases are TGCAGCGTTGAAGATCTCATCACCGACAGTGGCAACTGGGTGGACTATGGCTACACCTTC.

The V and J genes are TRBV21-1 and TRBJ1-1; the table's D call of TRBD1 was not tested on the DNA. TRBV21-1 is recorded as a pseudogene. The CDR3 consists of 13 residues. The CDR3 reads CASAGTGDTEAFF. The DNA for the CDR3 is TGTGCCAGCGCCGGGACAGGGGACACTGAAGCTTTCTTT.

The chain has TRBV3-1 (or the pseudogene TRBV3-2) and TRBJ1-1, with D hard to call. The CDR3 is 13 amino acids. The germline V gene encodes CDR1 LGHDT and CDR2 YNNKEL (reference sequence). Trimming removed 3 bases at V and 7 bases at J, with 12 bases between. The CDR3 is CASSHGAGSEAFF. Here the CDR3 DNA reads TGTGCCAGCAGCCATGGCGCGGGCAGTGAAGCTTTCTTT.

V is TRBV10-3 and J is TRBJ1-4, with 7 bases fitting TRBD1. J lost 7 bases, V lost 5 bases, and 7 bases had no gene match. Germline CDR1 reads ENHRY; CDR2 reads SYGVKD. The CDR3 covers 14 residues. This CDR3 is CAISPTGSREKLFF. In DNA, the CDR3 is TGTGCCATCAGTCCGACAGGGAGTCGTGAAAAACTGTTTTTT.

The CDR3 DNA reads TGCGCCAGCAGCCTGGACAGGTTTGCCGGGGAGCTGTTTTTT. Translated, it gives CASSLDRFAGELFF. The chain joins TRBV4-1 to TRBJ2-2, with TRBD1 matching over 7 bases. J lost 6 bases, V lost 4 bases, and 5 bases had no gene match. This CDR3 has 14 residues. Germline V gives CDR1 MGHRA, CDR2 YSYEKL.

This chain links TRBV6-5 with TRBJ1-2; possible D gene TRBD1, 5 bases. This CDR3 has 14 amino acids. CDR1 and CDR2 (germline): MNHEY, SVGAGI. V dropped 7 bases and J dropped 0 bases, with 12 bases sitting between them. The DNA for the CDR3 is TGTGCCAGCACCCTAGGGGCTTCTAACTATGGCTACACCTTC. Protein sequence: CASTLGASNYGYTF.

The V and J genes are TRBV10-2 and TRBJ1-5; no firm D call. Per germline, CDR1 WSHSY and CDR2 SAAADI. The ends were cut back, 2 bases at V and 7 bases at J, with 6 bases in the middle. The CDR3 sequence is 12 residues long. In DNA, the CDR3 is TGCGCCAGCAGTGAGCTTTTGCAGCCCCAGCATTTT. It specifies CASSELLQPQHF.